This T cell receptor beta chain appears in the sequencing data of a study of T cells after yellow fever vaccination (dated by TCRdb to about 2019). For context, the study as a whole: The SMART-Seq v4 Ultra Low Input RNA kit was used to prepare libraries from fractions with low cell numbers. To follow T-cell clones before and after both primary and booster YFV17D yellow fever vaccination, bulk TCR alpha and beta repertoires underwent longitudinal sequencing. Two healthy male donors, one aged 18 to 30 and one aged 30 to 39 years, were included in the cohort. Blood was collected at multiple timepoints before and after primary and secondary immunization, and bulk PBMC replicates and cell subsets were isolated.

Remarks on this clonotype: The clone's antigen remains unknown. Base qualities are not recorded, but no much larger clone differs from it by a single base.

Reading the label with the study, this specimen's treatment or condition is: live attenuated yellow fever vaccine strain. PBMCs were isolated from peripheral blood using a standard Ficoll-Paque protocol. Dynabeads CD4 and CD8 positive selection kits were used to isolate CD4 and CD8 T-cell fractions. TriZol was used to extract RNA from bulk PBMCs, CD4 and CD8 fractions, and dextramer-positive and dextramer-negative fractions. These reads were obtained on an Illumina NovaSeq 6000. TCR cDNA was made using 5'RACE template switching, a step that added a universal primer site and unique molecular identifiers. Priming for cDNA synthesis came from both the TCR alpha and TCR beta constant segments. Two PCR steps were used to amplify libraries, with sample barcodes and sequencing adapters being added in the second step. Sequencing of libraries was performed on Illumina HiSeq 2500 (2x100 bp) or NovaSeq (2x150 bp). The original pipeline was this. MIGEC handled demultiplexing of reads and collapsing into UMI consensus sequences, while MiXCR performed V(D)J alignment. Vaccine-responding clonotypes were defined with edgeR using replicate PBMC samples, requiring FDR below 0.01 and a log2 fold change above 5 up to day 15. Each bulk clonotype was labeled CD4 or CD8 based on which sequenced repertoire, CD4 or CD8, contained the clonotype at higher abundance. The public reads were run again by TCRdb, first through fastp at Q25 and then through MiXCR, and only productive beta chains were kept. Rows are unified per CDR3 protein, each entry keeping the most common DNA and genes. TCRdb, rather than the study authors, made the V and J calls. This sample is represented by some 200,000 distinct CDR3 sequences; 11% of them were singletons. In total, the top ten clones hold about 38% of the sample.

Overall study outcomes, separate from this receptor: Only a couple of donors were included in the study, so the extent to which the findings can be generalized is limited. Because abundant contaminating clonotypes from the bulk population could be contained in FACS-sorted repertoires, computational filtering was required. A small fraction of clonotypes appeared in both the CD4 and CD8 compartments, likely as a result of convergent recombination. Compared with the primary T-cell response, the secondary T-cell response was weaker but faster, peaking on day 5 rather than day 15. After the booster, most of the clones that had expanded following primary vaccination were detected again (roughly 96% of CD4 and 88% of CD8), which suggests that memory was broadly maintained.

The TCR was taken from a man aged 18 to 35 who received the YFV17D yellow fever vaccine. Source: CD8+ T cells sorted from PBMCs, taken 15 days after the yellow fever booster vaccination.

The CDR3 sequence is CASSYRGTAPQFF. Here is the DNA: TGTGCCAGCAGTTACCGGGGCACAGCCCCGCAGTTCTTC. This sequence uses TRBV6-5 and TRBJ2-1; the D call is tentative, TRBD1 or TRBD2, as each matches 5 bases. The V and J ends are trimmed by 2 bases and 12 bases, leaving 14 bases between them. Taken from cysteine to phenylalanine, the CDR3 has 13 residues. The read is trimmed to its CDR3 DNA, 39 bases read in frame from base 1. The germline V gene sets CDR1 to MNHEY and CDR2 to SVGAGI.